Each of the 30 T cell receptor beta chains below was sequenced from the same sample in a study of blood T cell repertoires in COVID-19. The data were produced by immunoSEQ multiplex PCR, yet TCRdb's version contains in-frame clones alone and is incomplete. The data contain 250,000 to 400,000 clones, around 85% of them singletons. The sequenced sample was PBMCs or T cells enriched from blood (not recorded which). These receptors all come from a woman aged 30 to 39 who had been exposed to COVID-19.

Only one count was recorded for this clone. This chain joins TRBV15 and TRBJ2-3; D is possibly TRBD2 (5 bases). Germline assignment: CDR1 LNHNV and CDR2 YYDKDF (reference sequence). Trimming took 3 bases from V and 3 from J, leaving 10 bases between them. This CDR3 is 14 amino acids long. CDR3 loop: CATSSPLATDTQYF. As DNA, the CDR3 is TGTGCCACCAGCAGCCCTCTAGCTACAGATACGCAGTATTTT.

V is TRBV20-1 and J is TRBJ1-1, with a tentative D call TRBD1 (5 bases). V shed 3 bases and J shed 3 bases, with 11 bases lying between them. This CDR3 is built from 13 residues. The germline gives CDR1 DFQATT, CDR2 SNEGSKA (reference sequence). The chain's CDR3 is CSASPDSDTEAFF. DNA for the CDR3: TGCAGTGCTAGTCCAGACAGTGACACTGAAGCTTTCTTT.

V gene TRBV5-6 combines with J gene TRBJ2-1, with 8 nucleotides matching TRBD2. Germline values: CDR1 SGHDT, CDR2 YYEEEE. Losses at the gene ends were 3 bases for V and 4 bases for J; bases not matched to a gene: 9. This CDR3 has 16 amino acids. The CDR3 spells CASSSGSGTRYNEQFF. As DNA, the CDR3 is TGTGCCAGCAGCTCCGGTTCTGGGACTAGATACAATGAGCAGTTCTTC.

The chain carries TRBV5-5 and TRBJ2-1, with D possibly matching TRBD2 (5 bases). The CDR3 totals 15 residues. V lost 1 base and J 0 bases, leaving 8 bases between the germline ends. CDR1 SGHKS and CDR2 YYEKEE come from the germline V gene (reference sequence). The CDR3 sequence: CASSLLGSSYNEQFF. CDR3 DNA sequence: TGTGCCAGCAGCTTGCTAGGGAGCTCCTACAATGAGCAGTTCTTC.

This clone was picked up a small number of times. The V gene is TRBV7-8, the J gene TRBJ2-7, with 11 bases that match TRBD2. Germline loops: CDR1 SGHVS, CDR2 FQNEAQ. Trimming took 1 base from V and 1 from J; bases not matched to a gene: 3. The CDR3 covers 16 residues. The CDR3 DNA follows: TGTGCCAGCAGCTTAGGGGTAGCGGGAGGGTCCTACGAGCAGTACTTC. Its translation is CASSLGVAGGSYEQYF.

This clone was seen a single time. The chain combines TRBV10-3 with TRBJ2-3, with 13 bases lining up with TRBD2. The length of the CDR3 is 17 residues. From germline, CDR1 is ENHRY and CDR2 SYGVKD. Trimming took 6 bases from V and 6 from J; bases not matched to a gene: 12. CDR3: CAIREAGLAGAGDTQYF. The CDR3 DNA is TGTGCCATCAGGGAGGCAGGACTAGCGGGGGCAGGGGATACGCAGTATTTT.

The chain employs TRBV19 and TRBJ1-2, with 8 nucleotides matching TRBD1. J was trimmed by 3 bases and V by 6 bases; bases with no gene match: 6. Germline CDR1 reads LNHDA; CDR2 reads SQIVND (reference sequence). There are 14 residues in the CDR3. Here the CDR3 reads CASSPMTGDYGYTF. In DNA form, the CDR3 reads TGTGCCAGTAGCCCAATGACAGGGGACTATGGCTACACCTTC.

This chain uses TRBV19 with TRBJ2-1, with 7 nucleotides matching TRBD2. Germline CDR1 LNHDA, CDR2 SQIVND (reference sequence). The CDR3 sequence is 12 residues long. The CDR3 DNA reads TGTGAATCGCGGGGGTCCTACAATGAGCAGTTCTTC. Translation: CESRGSYNEQFF.

Here the CDR3 DNA reads TGCGCCAGCAGCCAAGAACAGGGGGGCGGCTACACCTTC. It encodes CASSQEQGGGYTF. The genes are TRBV4-3 and TRBJ1-2; 8 nucleotides align to TRBD1. Germline V gene lookup returns CDR1 LGHNA and CDR2 YSLEER. The ends lost 0 bases at V and 8 bases at J; junction bases unmatched: 2. The CDR3 is made up of 13 amino acids.

The V and J genes are TRBV7-9 and TRBJ1-1; tentative D call: TRBD1 (5 bases). From germline, CDR1 is SEHNR and CDR2 FQNEAQ (reference sequence). Trimming stripped 2 bases from V and 9 bases from J, with 10 bases between. The CDR3 consists of 12 residues. The CDR3 sequence is CASSLTGLKAFF. CDR3 bases: TGTGCCAGCAGCTTAACGGGACTTAAAGCTTTCTTT.

There are a few counts of this clone. The chain uses TRBV6-5 and TRBJ1-4, with unresolved D. The germline V gene encodes CDR1 MNHEY and CDR2 SVGAGI. Trimming pared 5 bases from V and 4 bases from J, leaving 14 bases between. The CDR3 totals 15 residues. CDR3: CASSPGLQFNEKLFF. The CDR3 region has the DNA TGTGCCAGCAGTCCTGGACTGCAGTTTAATGAAAAACTGTTTTTT.

The chain couples TRBV30 to TRBJ2-7; D not certain. Per the germline V gene, CDR1 is GTSNPN and CDR2 is SVGIG (reference sequence). The CDR3 covers 13 residues. Trimming cost V 7 bases and J 0 bases, with 13 bases left between them. The CDR3 loop reads CASTSGFSYEQYF. CDR3 nucleotide sequence: TGTGCCTCGACATCAGGATTCTCCTACGAGCAGTACTTC.

This chain joins TRBV5-4 and TRBJ1-2; 10 nucleotides match TRBD1. The CDR3 is 16 amino acids. V shed 5 bases, J shed 8 bases, and the junction held 15 bases outside the gene matches. Germline CDR1 is SGHNT and CDR2 is YYREEE (reference sequence). CDR3 nucleotide sequence: TGTGCCAGCAGTCCCTTGGCGGGGGACAGGGGTGAGGGCTACACCTTC. Amino acids: CASSPLAGDRGEGYTF.

V gene TRBV7-9 combines with J gene TRBJ1-1; D possibly corresponds to TRBD1 (5 bases). Looked up from germline, CDR1 is SEHNR and CDR2 is FQNEAQ (reference sequence). With 9 bases removed from V and 3 bases from J, the gap between germline ends came to 8 bases. The CDR3 is made up of 11 amino acids. The CDR3 loop is CASLTDTEAFF. The CDR3 DNA reads TGTGCCAGTCTGACAGACACTGAAGCTTTCTTT.

The V call is TRBV18, the J call TRBJ2-7, with TRBD1 identical over 7 bases. V gave up 3 bases and J gave up 2 bases; unmatched junction bases: 7. CDR1 KGHSH and CDR2 LQKENI come from the germline V gene. The CDR3 is 15 amino acids. CDR3 in DNA: TGTGCCAGCTCACCTAATCAGGGGGAAGCCTACGAGCAGTACTTC. Translating it yields CASSPNQGEAYEQYF.

This chain joins TRBV10-3 and TRBJ2-7; 11 bases fit TRBD1. Per the germline V gene, CDR1 is ENHRY and CDR2 is SYGVKD. After removal of 6 bases from V and 4 bases from J, the junction contained 8 bases not matched to a gene. The CDR3 consists of 15 residues. CDR3 nucleotide sequence: TGTGCCATCAGATACTCCGGGACAGGGGGGTACGAGCAGTACTTC. It codes for CAIRYSGTGGYEQYF.

The chain uses TRBV28 and TRBJ2-5, with 9 positions matching TRBD2. V was clipped by 8 bases and J by 4 bases; unmatched bases: 8. CDR1 MDHEN and CDR2 SYDVKM come from the germline V gene. The CDR3 is 14 amino acids. CDR3 DNA: TGTGCCAGCCGACTTATTAGCGGGAGAGAGACCCAGTACTTC. It is translated as CASRLISGRETQYF.

The J gene is TRBJ1-1, the V gene TRBV21-1; the table assigns TRBD1, which was not confirmed against the DNA. TRBV21-1 is shown as a pseudogene. The CDR3 is made up of 15 amino acids. CDR3 sequence: CASIPTGGVNTEAFF. In DNA, the CDR3 is TGTGCCAGCATTCCGACAGGGGGGGTGAACACTGAAGCTTTCTTT.

The chain recombines TRBV12-3 or TRBV12-4 with TRBJ1-4; D not resolved. The V end was cut by 7 bases, the J end by 5 bases, with 11 bases between. This CDR3 has 13 amino acids. DNA of the CDR3: TGTGCCAGCACCCGGGTCTTCAATGAAAAACTGTTTTTT. Residues: CASTRVFNEKLFF.

The genes are TRBV11-2 and TRBJ2-5, with a possible D match to TRBD2 (5 bases). This CDR3 is 14 amino acids long. Between the trimmed V and J ends, which lost 5 bases and 5 bases, there was a span of 15 bases. Germline V gene data show CDR1 as SGHAT and CDR2 as FQNNGV. Written as DNA, the CDR3 is TGTGCCAGCAGCGCAAGCAGGACTGGGGAGACCCAGTACTTC. Protein product: CASSASRTGETQYF.

V is TRBV19 and J is TRBJ2-1; TRBD1 aligns across 11 bases. V dropped 4 bases and J dropped 12; count of bases not matched to a gene: 5. The CDR3 length is 13 residues. CDR1 and CDR2 from the germline V gene are LNHDA and SQIVND (reference sequence). DNA of the CDR3: TGTGCCAGTAGTAAGGACAGGGGGCTAGGGCAGTTCTTC. Translation gives CASSKDRGLGQFF.

This chain uses TRBV12-3 or TRBV12-4 with TRBJ1-2; 9 positions agree with TRBD1. This CDR3 has 13 residues. Trimming took 5 bases from V and 5 from J; bases not matched to a gene: 3. The CDR3 nucleotides are TGTGCCAGCAGTCCCGGGACAGGGTATGGCTACACCTTC. It is translated as CASSPGTGYGYTF.

Only one count was recorded for this clone. The V call is TRBV28, the J call TRBJ2-1; 10 bases align to TRBD1. The CDR3 length is 15 residues. The junction had 0 bases not matched to a gene; V was cut back by 2 bases and J by 2 bases. Germline CDR1 reads MDHEN; CDR2 reads SYDVKM. The CDR3 region has the DNA TGTGCCAGCAGTTTAGGGACAGGGGCCTACAATGAGCAGTTCTTC. Its protein is CASSLGTGAYNEQFF.

CDR3 sequence reads: CASSSLPGNYGYTF. As DNA, the CDR3 is TGTGCCAGCTCATCACTCCCGGGGAACTATGGCTACACCTTC. This rearrangement joins TRBV18 to TRBJ1-2; D unresolved. The CDR3 loop spans 14 amino acids. The germline V gene encodes CDR1 KGHSH and CDR2 LQKENI. V was pared by 5 bases and J by 2 bases, with 12 bases between.

The rearrangement links TRBV5-1 to TRBJ2-2, with D maybe TRBD2 (6 bases). V was trimmed by 1 base and J by 4 bases, leaving 14 bases between them. The CDR3 loop spans 16 amino acids. The germline CDR1 and CDR2 sequences are SGHRS and YFSETQ. The CDR3 reads CASSLNGGIGTGELFF. The DNA for the CDR3 is TGCGCCAGCAGCTTGAATGGGGGGATCGGCACCGGGGAGCTGTTTTTT.

This rearrangement joins TRBV9 to TRBJ2-2; 11 positions agree with TRBD2. There are 15 residues in the CDR3. The germline gives CDR1 SGDLS, CDR2 YYNGEE. The V gene end was trimmed by 4 bases and the J gene end by 7 bases; junction bases not matched to a gene: 6. The CDR3 coding sequence is TGTGCCAGCAGCCAAACTAGCGGGAGCGGCGGGGAGCTGTTTTTT. It yields the protein CASSQTSGSGGELFF. Full variable domain (rest looked up from reference TRBV9 and TRBJ2-2): DSGVTQTPKHLITATGQRVTLRCSPRSGDLSVYWYQQSLDQGLQFLIQYYNGEERAKGNILERFSAQQFPDLHSELNLSSLELGDSALYFCASSQTSGSGGELFFGEGSRLTVL.

This clone appeared many times. Other DNA variants within this sample encode the same CDR3. This chain joins TRBV6-4 and TRBJ2-3, with TRBD2 matching 9 bases. Germline V gives CDR1 MRHNA, CDR2 SNTAGT. The CDR3 is 16 residues long. V was pared by 4 bases and J by 4 bases, with 9 bases of the junction left unmatched. This chain's CDR3 is CASSALGGGGADTQYF. The CDR3 nucleotides read TGTGCCAGCAGTGCCTTGGGCGGGGGGGGTGCAGATACGCAGTATTTT.

Points on this clone: At one boundary the junction diverges from the germline segment, which might be a read error. The rearrangement joins TRBV7-3 to TRBJ1-2; no clear D. Looked up from germline, CDR1 is SGHTA and CDR2 is FQGTGA. The CDR3 contains 15 residues. The CDR3 region has the DNA TGTGCCAGCAGCTTCTCCGGACTGTCTAATTATGGCTACACCTTC. This translates into CASSFSGLSNYGYTF.

In DNA form, the CDR3 reads TGTGCCAGTGTCCTCGGGACACAACAAGAGACCCAGTACTTC. Translation: CASVLGTQQETQYF. The chain recombines TRBV28 with TRBJ2-5; a weak D match, TRBD1 (6 bases). CDR3 size: 14 residues. Germline values: CDR1 MDHEN, CDR2 SYDVKM. The germline V and J ends were trimmed by 9 bases and 2 bases, with 16 bases remaining between them.

This clone turned up a few times. V usage is TRBV7-9 and J usage is TRBJ2-7; no clear D gene. CDR1 SEHNR and CDR2 FQNEAQ come from the germline V gene (reference sequence). This CDR3 is built from 11 residues. V gave up 2 bases and J gave up 6 bases, with 5 bases separating them. The CDR3 DNA reads as TGTGCCAGCAGCTTAAGGAGCGAGCAGTACTTC. Its protein is CASSLRSEQYF.